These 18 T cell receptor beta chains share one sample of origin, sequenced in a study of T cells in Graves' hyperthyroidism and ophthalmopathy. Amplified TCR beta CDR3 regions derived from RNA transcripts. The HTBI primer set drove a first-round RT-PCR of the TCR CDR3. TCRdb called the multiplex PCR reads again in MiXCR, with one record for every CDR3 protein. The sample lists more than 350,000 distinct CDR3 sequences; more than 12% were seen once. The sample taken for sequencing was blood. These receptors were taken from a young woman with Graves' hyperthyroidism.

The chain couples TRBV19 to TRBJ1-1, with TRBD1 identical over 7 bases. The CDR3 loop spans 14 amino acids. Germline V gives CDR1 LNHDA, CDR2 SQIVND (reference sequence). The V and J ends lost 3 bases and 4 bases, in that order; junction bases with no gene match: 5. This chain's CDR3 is CASSMGQPRTEAFF. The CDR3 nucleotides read TGTGCCAGTAGTATGGGACAGCCCCGCACTGAAGCTTTCTTT.

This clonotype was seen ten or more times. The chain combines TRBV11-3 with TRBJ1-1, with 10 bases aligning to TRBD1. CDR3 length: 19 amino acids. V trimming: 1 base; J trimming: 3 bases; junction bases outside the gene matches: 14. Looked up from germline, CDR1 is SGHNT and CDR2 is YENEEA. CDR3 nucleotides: TGTGCCAGCAGCTTAGTCCGGGACAGGGGACTTCCCTGGGACACTGAAGCTTTCTTT. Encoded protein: CASSLVRDRGLPWDTEAFF. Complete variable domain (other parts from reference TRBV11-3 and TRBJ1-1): EAGVVQSPRYKIIEKKQPVAFWCNPISGHNTLYWYLQNLGQGPELLIRYENEEAVDDSQLPKDRFSAERLKGVDSTLKIQPAELGDSAVYLCASSLVRDRGLPWDTEAFFGQGTRLTVV.

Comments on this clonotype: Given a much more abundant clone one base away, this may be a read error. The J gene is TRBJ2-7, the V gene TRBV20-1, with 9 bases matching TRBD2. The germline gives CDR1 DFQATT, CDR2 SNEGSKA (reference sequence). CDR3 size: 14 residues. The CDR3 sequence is CSAIAGVLVHEQHF. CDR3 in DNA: TGCAGTGCCATAGCGGGAGTTTTGGTTCACGAGCAGCACTTC.

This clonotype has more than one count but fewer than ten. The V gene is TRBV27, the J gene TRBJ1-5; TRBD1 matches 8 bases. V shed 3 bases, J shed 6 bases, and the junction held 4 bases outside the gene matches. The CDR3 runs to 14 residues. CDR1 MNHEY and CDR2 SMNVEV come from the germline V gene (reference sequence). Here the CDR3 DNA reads TGTGCCAGCAGTTTCTCAGGGGGCGTTCAGCCCCAGCATTTT. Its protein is CASSFSGGVQPQHF.

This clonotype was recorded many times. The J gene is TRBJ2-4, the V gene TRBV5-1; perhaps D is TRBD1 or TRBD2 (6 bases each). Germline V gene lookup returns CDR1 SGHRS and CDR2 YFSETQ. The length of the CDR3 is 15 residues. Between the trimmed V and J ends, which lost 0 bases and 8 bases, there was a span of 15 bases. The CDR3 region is CASSLEGGPQDIQYF. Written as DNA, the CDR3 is TGCGCCAGCAGCTTGGAGGGGGGCCCCCAGGACATTCAGTACTTC.

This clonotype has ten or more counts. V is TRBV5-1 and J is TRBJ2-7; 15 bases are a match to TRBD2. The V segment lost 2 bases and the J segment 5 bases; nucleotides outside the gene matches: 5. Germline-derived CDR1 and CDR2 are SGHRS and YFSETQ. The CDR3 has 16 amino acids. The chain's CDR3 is CASSFYGTSGRNEQYF. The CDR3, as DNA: TGCGCCAGCAGCTTCTACGGGACTAGCGGGAGGAACGAGCAGTACTTC. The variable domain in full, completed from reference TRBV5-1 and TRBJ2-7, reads KAGVTQTPRYLIKTRGQQVTLSCSPISGHRSVSWYQQTPGQGLQFLFEYFSETQRNKGNFPGRFSGRQFSNSRSEMNVSTLELGDSALYLCASSFYGTSGRNEQYFGPGTRLTVT.

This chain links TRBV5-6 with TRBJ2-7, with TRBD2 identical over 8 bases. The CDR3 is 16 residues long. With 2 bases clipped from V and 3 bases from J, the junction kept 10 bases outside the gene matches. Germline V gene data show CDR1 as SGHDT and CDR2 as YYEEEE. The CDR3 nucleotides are TGTGCCAGCAGCTTATTCAGCGGGGGCTTTAACTACGAGCAGTACTTC. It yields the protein CASSLFSGGFNYEQYF.

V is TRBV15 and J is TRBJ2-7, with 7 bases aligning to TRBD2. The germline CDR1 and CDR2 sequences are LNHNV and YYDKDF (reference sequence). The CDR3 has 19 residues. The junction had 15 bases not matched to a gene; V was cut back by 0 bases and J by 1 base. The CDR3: CATSRDLVRTRIFSYEQYF. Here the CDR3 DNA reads TGTGCCACCAGCAGAGATTTGGTTAGGACTAGGATCTTTTCCTACGAGCAGTACTTC.

The CDR3 reads CASSPRDFAGGTYTGELFF. As DNA, the CDR3 is TGTGCCAGCAGTCCCCGGGACTTTGCGGGAGGCACCTACACCGGGGAGCTGTTTTTT. The rearrangement uses TRBV27 and TRBJ2-2; 8 nucleotides match TRBD2. V shed 5 bases and J 3 bases; nucleotides not matched to a gene: 17. CDR1 and CDR2 (germline): MNHEY, SMNVEV (reference sequence). This CDR3 region has 19 residues.

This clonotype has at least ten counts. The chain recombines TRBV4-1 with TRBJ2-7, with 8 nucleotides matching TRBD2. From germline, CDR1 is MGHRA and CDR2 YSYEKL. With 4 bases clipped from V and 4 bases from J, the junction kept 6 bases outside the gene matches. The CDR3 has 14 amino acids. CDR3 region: CASSPLPGGYEQYF. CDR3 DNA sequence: TGCGCCAGCAGCCCCCTGCCGGGAGGGTACGAGCAGTACTTC.

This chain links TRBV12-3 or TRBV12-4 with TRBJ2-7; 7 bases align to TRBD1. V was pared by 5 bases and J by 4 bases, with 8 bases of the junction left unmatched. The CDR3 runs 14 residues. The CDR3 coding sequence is TGTGCCAGCAGTCCAGCCGGGACAGAATACGAGCAGTACTTC. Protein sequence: CASSPAGTEYEQYF.

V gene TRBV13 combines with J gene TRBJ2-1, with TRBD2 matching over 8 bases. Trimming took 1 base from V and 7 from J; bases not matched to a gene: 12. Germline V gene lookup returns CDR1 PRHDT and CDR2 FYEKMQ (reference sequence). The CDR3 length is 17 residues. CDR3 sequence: CASSLEVAGTHRNEQFF. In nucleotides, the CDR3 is TGTGCCAGCAGCTTAGAGGTAGCGGGGACCCACCGGAATGAGCAGTTCTTC.

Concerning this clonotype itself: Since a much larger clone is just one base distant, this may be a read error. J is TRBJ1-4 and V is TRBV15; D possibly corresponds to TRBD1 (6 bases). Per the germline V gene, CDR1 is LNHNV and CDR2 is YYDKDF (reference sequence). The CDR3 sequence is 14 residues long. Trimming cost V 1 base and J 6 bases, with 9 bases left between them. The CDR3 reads CATSRVAGDEKLFF. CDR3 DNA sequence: TGTGCCACCAGCAGAGTGGCAGGGGATGAAAAACTGTTTTTT.

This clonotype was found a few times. For the CDR3, the DNA is TGTGCCAGCAGTTTAATCCTAGCGGGAGGGCCGCGGAACACCGGGGAGCTGTTTTTT. Protein sequence: CASSLILAGGPRNTGELFF. This sequence joins TRBV12-3 or TRBV12-4 and TRBJ2-2; 12 bases align to TRBD2. The CDR3 covers 19 residues. Trimming cost V 2 bases and J 1 base; bases outside gene matches: 8.

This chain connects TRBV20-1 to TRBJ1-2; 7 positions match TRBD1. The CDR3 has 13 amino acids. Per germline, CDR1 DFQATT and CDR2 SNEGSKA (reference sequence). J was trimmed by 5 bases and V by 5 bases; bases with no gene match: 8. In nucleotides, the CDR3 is TGCAGTGCTCCCGGGAGGGGGCAATATGGCTACACCTTC. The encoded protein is CSAPGRGQYGYTF.

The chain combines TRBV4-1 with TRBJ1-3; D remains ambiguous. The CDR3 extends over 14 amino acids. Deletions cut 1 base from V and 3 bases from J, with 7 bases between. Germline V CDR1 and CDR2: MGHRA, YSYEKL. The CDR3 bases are TGCGCCAGCAGCCAAGCCGGGGATGGAAACACCATATATTTT. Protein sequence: CASSQAGDGNTIYF.

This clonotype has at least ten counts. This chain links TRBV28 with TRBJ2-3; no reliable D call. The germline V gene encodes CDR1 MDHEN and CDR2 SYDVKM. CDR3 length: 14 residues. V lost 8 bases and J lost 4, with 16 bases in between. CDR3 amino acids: CASSLAAAADTQYF. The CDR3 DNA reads TGTGCCAGCTCCCTGGCTGCGGCGGCAGATACGCAGTATTTT.

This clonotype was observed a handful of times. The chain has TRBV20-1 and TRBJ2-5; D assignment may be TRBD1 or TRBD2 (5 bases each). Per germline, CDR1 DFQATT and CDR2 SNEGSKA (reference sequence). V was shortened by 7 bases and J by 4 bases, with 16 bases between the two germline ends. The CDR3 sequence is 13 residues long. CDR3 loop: CSGGTVTVETQYF. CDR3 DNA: TGCAGTGGGGGGACCGTTACGGTAGAGACCCAGTACTTC.